The 28 T cell receptor beta chains reported below all come from one sample, sequenced in a study of blood T cell repertoires in COVID-19. The repertoire was sequenced with immunoSEQ multiplex PCR; TCRdb's copy has only in-frame clones and lacks some. The table lists around 84,000 clones, about 70% of them singletons. Sequencing was performed on peripheral blood. The source is a man in his fifties with active or convalescent COVID-19.

This chain uses TRBV21-1 with TRBJ2-3; the table names TRBD2, a call not compared with the DNA. TRBV21-1 has pseudogene status. This CDR3 has 17 amino acids. The DNA for the CDR3 is TGTGCCAGCAGCAGACGCGAGCGGTCCTTTAGGTGGGATACGCAGTATTTT. As protein: CASSRRERSFRWDTQYF.

V gene TRBV2 combines with J gene TRBJ1-2; 8 nucleotides align to TRBD1. The CDR3 extends over 17 amino acids. J gave up 0 bases and V 5 bases, and 11 bases lay outside the gene matches. Germline V gene lookup returns CDR1 SNHLY and CDR2 FYNNEI. The CDR3 reads CASSFTHTGGANYGYTF. DNA for the CDR3: TGTGCCAGCAGTTTCACCCACACAGGGGGAGCTAACTATGGCTACACCTTC.

This clone was seen more than once but under ten times. In nucleotides, the CDR3 is TGTGCCAGCAGCTTGTACTCCGGGACAGGGCGGCGGAACACCGGGGAGCTGTTTTTT. Its translation: CASSLYSGTGRRNTGELFF. The genes are TRBV7-2 and TRBJ2-2; TRBD1 matches at 9 bases. The V gene end was trimmed by 3 bases and the J gene end by 1 base; junction bases not matched to a gene: 12. CDR1 is SGHTA, CDR2 FQGNSA, per germline. The length of the CDR3 is 19 residues.

CDR3 nucleotide sequence: TGTGCCAGTGGAAGGACAGACAACATCCAAGAGACCCAGTACTTC. Translation: CASGRTDNIQETQYF. The rearrangement joins TRBV19 to TRBJ2-5; D might be TRBD1 (6 bases). Germline V gene lookup returns CDR1 LNHDA and CDR2 SQIVND (reference sequence). The CDR3 totals 15 residues. V shed 8 bases and J shed 1 base, with 17 bases lying between them.

Here the CDR3 reads CASSSSQGIANSPLHF. The DNA of the CDR3 is TGCGCCAGCAGCTCCAGTCAGGGGATCGCGAATTCACCCCTCCACTTT. The chain couples TRBV5-1 to TRBJ1-6, with a weak D call TRBD1 (6 bases). The CDR3 consists of 16 residues. V dropped 3 bases and J dropped 7 bases, with 17 bases sitting between them. Germline V gene sequence: CDR1 SGHRS, CDR2 YFSETQ.

The chain joins TRBV4-3 to TRBJ2-2, with TRBD2 as a possible D gene (6 bases). This CDR3 has 16 residues. The germline V and J ends were trimmed by 1 base and 3 bases, with 12 bases remaining between them. Germline-derived CDR1 and CDR2 are LGHNA and YSLEER. The CDR3 nucleotides are TGCGCCAGCAGCCAAGGGCCCGGGAGAGACACCGGGGAGCTGTTTTTT. It codes for CASSQGPGRDTGELFF.

This clone was seen only once. Other DNA sequences in this specimen translate into the identical CDR3. The rearrangement links TRBV5-1 to TRBJ2-2; TRBD1 agrees at 9 bases. The V segment lost 5 bases and the J segment 5 bases; nucleotides outside the gene matches: 4. The CDR3 is made up of 14 amino acids. CDR1 SGHRS and CDR2 YFSETQ come from the germline V gene. The CDR3 loop reads CASSPGQGTGELFF. The CDR3 nucleotides are TGCGCCAGCAGTCCGGGACAGGGAACCGGGGAGCTGTTTTTT. Using reference TRBV5-1 and TRBJ2-2 for the parts outside the CDR3, the full variable domain is KAGVTQTPRYLIKTRGQQVTLSCSPISGHRSVSWYQQTPGQGLQFLFEYFSETQRNKGNFPGRFSGRQFSNSRSEMNVSTLELGDSALYLCASSPGQGTGELFFGEGSRLTVL.

The chain uses TRBV30 and TRBJ1-1; 10 bases align to TRBD1. J was trimmed by 7 bases and V by 3 bases; bases with no gene match: 8. There are 14 residues in the CDR3. Germline V gene lookup returns CDR1 GTSNPN and CDR2 SVGIG (reference sequence). CDR3 protein: CAWRTGTGDIEAFF. CDR3 DNA: TGTGCCTGGAGAACCGGGACAGGGGACATTGAAGCTTTCTTT.

This clone was picked up a small number of times. The chain joins TRBV7-9 to TRBJ2-7; D gene uncertain. Trimming cost V 5 bases and J 3 bases, with 5 bases left between them. Germline V gene data show CDR1 as SEHNR and CDR2 as FQNEAQ (reference sequence). The CDR3 loop spans 11 amino acids. The CDR3 DNA reads as TGTGCCAGCAGCATACACTACGAGCAGTACTTC. Translating it yields CASSIHYEQYF.

The rearrangement links TRBV5-1 to TRBJ1-1; the D gene is possibly TRBD1 (6 bases). Looked up from germline, CDR1 is SGHRS and CDR2 is YFSETQ. This CDR3 comprises 14 residues. V lost 2 bases, J lost 4 bases, and 12 bases lay in between. The CDR3 DNA follows: TGCGCCAGCAGCTTCAGTACAGGGTCCACTGAAGCTTTCTTT. Protein product: CASSFSTGSTEAFF.

The chain recombines TRBV2 with TRBJ1-5; TRBD1 might be the D (5 bases). Germline assignment: CDR1 SNHLY and CDR2 FYNNEI. V shed 7 bases and J shed 6 bases, with 16 bases lying between them. CDR3 length equals 14 residues. CDR3 coding DNA: TGTGCCAGCAAGGGGATCGGGCAGGGTCAGCCCCAGCATTTT. Encoded protein: CASKGIGQGQPQHF.

This chain uses TRBV19 with TRBJ1-5, with D unresolved. Germline values: CDR1 LNHDA, CDR2 SQIVND (reference sequence). This CDR3 has 14 amino acids. V shed 9 bases and J shed 4 bases, with 16 bases lying between them. This chain's CDR3 is CASQSREVNQPQHF. The DNA of the CDR3 is TGTGCCAGCCAAAGTCGGGAGGTGAATCAGCCCCAGCATTTT.

This clone has only a few counts. The chain joins TRBV6-5 to TRBJ2-7; 9 positions agree with TRBD1. The CDR3 has 15 amino acids. Trimming removed 6 bases from V and 0 bases from J; junction bases left unmatched: 6. Germline CDR1 MNHEY, CDR2 SVGAGI. Written as DNA, the CDR3 is TGTGCCAGCAGACCCGGGACAGGGAGCTCCTACGAGCAGTACTTC. This gives the protein CASRPGTGSSYEQYF.

V and J are TRBV15 and TRBJ2-2, with 10 bases aligning to TRBD2. This CDR3 region has 19 residues. The germline V gene encodes CDR1 LNHNV and CDR2 YYDKDF (reference sequence). Germline trimming cut 0 bases from V and 5 bases from J; bases unmatched to any gene: 12. The CDR3 bases are TGTGCCACCAGCAGAGATGCCCTTCATAGCGGGGGGCTTACCGGGGAGCTGTTTTTT. Its protein product is CATSRDALHSGGLTGELFF.

V gene TRBV28 combines with J gene TRBJ2-7, with a weak D call TRBD1 (6 bases). Germline values: CDR1 MDHEN, CDR2 SYDVKM. The V end lost 8 bases, the J end lost 0 bases, and 14 bases lay between the germline ends. This CDR3 is 14 amino acids long. The CDR3 reads CASLMTGPSYEQYF. CDR3 bases: TGTGCCAGCCTGATGACAGGACCCTCCTACGAGCAGTACTTC.

This clone has at least ten counts. This sequence joins TRBV6-6 and TRBJ2-1; D remains ambiguous. The ends were cut back, 4 bases at V and 5 bases at J, with 6 bases in the middle. This CDR3 region has 12 residues. Germline-derived CDR1 and CDR2 are MNHNY and SVGAGI (reference sequence). The CDR3: CASSSANNEQFF. The CDR3 DNA sequence: TGTGCCAGCAGTTCAGCGAACAATGAGCAGTTCTTC.

The chain joins TRBV19 to TRBJ1-4, with D unclear. Trimming pared 5 bases from V and 4 bases from J, leaving 8 bases between. Germline-derived CDR1 and CDR2 are LNHDA and SQIVND (reference sequence). The CDR3 spans 13 residues. The CDR3 region is CASSEGVNEKLFF. The CDR3 nucleotides read TGTGCCAGTAGTGAAGGAGTTAATGAAAAACTGTTTTTT.

V usage is TRBV9 and J usage is TRBJ1-6; D possibly corresponds to TRBD1 (5 bases). With 0 bases removed from V and 7 bases from J, the gap between germline ends came to 11 bases. Per germline, CDR1 SGDLS and CDR2 YYNGEE. The CDR3 is 15 amino acids. The CDR3 DNA is TGTGCCAGCAGCGTAGCGGAGACAGCGAATTCACCCCTCCACTTT. Encoded protein: CASSVAETANSPLHF.

The count of this clone is one. CDR3 DNA: TGCGCCAGCAGCCCCCGGGAACGAGGTAGCGGGGGGGCGAATGAGCAGTTCTTC. It codes for CASSPRERGSGGANEQFF. The gene calls are TRBV5-1 and TRBJ2-1; 11 bases fit TRBD2. The V segment lost 4 bases and the J segment 7 bases; nucleotides outside the gene matches: 16. The CDR3 spans 18 residues. The germline V gene has CDR1 SGHRS and CDR2 YFSETQ.

The V and J genes are TRBV10-3 and TRBJ2-1, with a possible D match to TRBD2 (5 bases). Germline CDR1 and CDR2: ENHRY and SYGVKD. CDR3 size: 19 residues. The V end lost 10 bases, the J end lost 3 bases, and 31 bases lay between the germline ends. The CDR3 nucleotides are TGTGCCACCACCCTAAGAGCGGTGAGCGAGATCCTTGGCTACAATGAGCAGTTCTTC. It codes for CATTLRAVSEILGYNEQFF.

This chain uses TRBV19 with TRBJ1-5; TRBD1 aligns across 7 bases. V dropped 5 bases and J dropped 4; count of bases not matched to a gene: 5. This CDR3 comprises 14 residues. Looked up from germline, CDR1 is LNHDA and CDR2 is SQIVND (reference sequence). Here the CDR3 DNA reads TGTGCCAGTAGTGTTGGACAGGCGAATCAGCCCCAGCATTTT. As protein: CASSVGQANQPQHF.

The genes are TRBV7-8 and TRBJ1-5; D remains unclear. The CDR3 covers 14 residues. Germline lookup yields CDR1 SGHVS and CDR2 FQNEAQ. V lost 7 bases and J 2 bases, leaving 12 bases between the germline ends. CDR3 residues: CASTSRVGNQPQHF. The CDR3, as DNA: TGTGCCAGCACCTCCCGGGTGGGCAATCAGCCCCAGCATTTT. The whole variable domain, filled in from reference TRBV7-8 and TRBJ1-5, reads GAGVSQSPRYKVAKRGQDVALRCDPISGHVSLFWYQQALGQGPEFLTYFQNEAQLDKSGLPSDRFFAERPEGSVSTLKIQRTQQEDSAVYLCASTSRVGNQPQHFGDGTRLSIL.

The rearrangement joins TRBV10-3 to TRBJ2-5; weak D call: TRBD2 (5 bases). Germline-derived CDR1 and CDR2 are ENHRY and SYGVKD. V lost 7 bases and J 5 bases, leaving 14 bases between the germline ends. The CDR3 sequence is 13 residues long. CDR3 region: CAITGGLGETQYF. CDR3 nucleotide sequence: TGTGCCATCACTGGAGGATTAGGCGAGACCCAGTACTTC.

V is TRBV18 and J is TRBJ2-2, with 9 positions matching TRBD1. CDR1 is KGHSH, CDR2 LQKENI, per germline. This CDR3 has 15 amino acids. With 3 bases clipped from V and 6 bases from J, the junction kept 5 bases outside the gene matches. CDR3 in amino acids: CASSPGQGYAGELFF. Written as DNA, the CDR3 is TGTGCCAGCTCACCTGGACAGGGGTATGCCGGGGAGCTGTTTTTT.

This clone was seen a handful of times. V and J are TRBV5-6 and TRBJ2-7, with 10 nucleotides matching TRBD2. The CDR3 extends over 16 amino acids. Germline trimming cut 1 base from V and 0 bases from J; bases unmatched to any gene: 4. The germline V gene encodes CDR1 SGHDT and CDR2 YYEEEE. The CDR3 coding sequence is TGTGCCAGCAGCTTGTGGCCTAGCGGGGGCTCCTACGAGCAGTACTTC. Amino acids: CASSLWPSGGSYEQYF.

The V call is TRBV7-9, the J call TRBJ1-1; 10 positions match TRBD1. Trimming at V came to 10 bases and at J to 0 bases, leaving 2 bases not matched to a gene. This CDR3 comprises 13 residues. The germline CDR1 and CDR2 sequences are SEHNR and FQNEAQ (reference sequence). CDR3 coding DNA: TGTGCCACGGGACAGGGGATGAACACTGAAGCTTTCTTT. Translated, it gives CATGQGMNTEAFF.

This chain uses TRBV7-3 with TRBJ1-1; TRBD1 is a possible D gene (6 bases). The CDR3 covers 16 residues. V lost 5 bases to trimming and J lost 4 bases, with 20 bases between them. Germline CDR1 SGHTA, CDR2 FQGTGA. The CDR3 region is CASSPLGGAGGTEAFF. As DNA, the CDR3 is TGTGCCAGCAGCCCTCTGGGGGGGGCGGGCGGCACTGAAGCTTTCTTT.

The chain joins TRBV9 to TRBJ2-1; D might be TRBD2 (6 bases). The CDR3 length is 14 residues. CDR1 is SGDLS, CDR2 YYNGEE, per germline. V lost 0 bases, J lost 8 bases, and 12 bases lay in between. Here the CDR3 DNA reads TGTGCCAGCAGCGTAGGCGGATGGGGGGATGAGCAGTTCTTC. Translation: CASSVGGWGDEQFF.